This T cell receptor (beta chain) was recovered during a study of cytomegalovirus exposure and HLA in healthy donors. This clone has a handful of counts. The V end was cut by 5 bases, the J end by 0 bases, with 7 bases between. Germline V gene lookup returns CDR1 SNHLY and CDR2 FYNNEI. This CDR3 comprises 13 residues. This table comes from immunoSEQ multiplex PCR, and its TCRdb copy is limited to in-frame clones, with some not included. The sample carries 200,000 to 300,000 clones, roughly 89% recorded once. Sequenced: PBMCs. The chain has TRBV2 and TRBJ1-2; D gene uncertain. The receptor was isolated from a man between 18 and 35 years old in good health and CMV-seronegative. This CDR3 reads CASSRDSNYGYTF. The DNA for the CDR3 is TGTGCCAGCAGTCGAGATTCTAACTATGGCTACACCTTC.